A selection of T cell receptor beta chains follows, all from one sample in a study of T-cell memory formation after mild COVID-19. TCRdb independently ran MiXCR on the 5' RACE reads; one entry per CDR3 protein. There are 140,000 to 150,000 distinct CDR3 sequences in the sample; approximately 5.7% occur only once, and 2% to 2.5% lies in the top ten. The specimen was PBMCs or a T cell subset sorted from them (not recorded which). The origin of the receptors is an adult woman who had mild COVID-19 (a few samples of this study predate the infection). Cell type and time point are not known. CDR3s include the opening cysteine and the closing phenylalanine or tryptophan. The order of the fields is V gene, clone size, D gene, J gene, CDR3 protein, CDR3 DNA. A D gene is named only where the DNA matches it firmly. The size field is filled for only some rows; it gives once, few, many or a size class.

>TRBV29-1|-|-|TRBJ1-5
CSVLWGSNQPQHF
TGCAGCGTGCTGTGGGGAAGCAATCAGCCCCAGCATTTT
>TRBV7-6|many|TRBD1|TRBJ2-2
CASSSSTGGPGLRTGELFF
TGTGCCAGCAGCTCATCGACAGGGGGCCCCGGTCTGAGGACCGGGGAGCTGTTTTTT
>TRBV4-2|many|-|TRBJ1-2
CASSQDPGEKNYGYTF
TGTGCCAGCAGCCAAGATCCCGGGGAAAAAAACTATGGCTACACCTTC
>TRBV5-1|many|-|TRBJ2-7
CASSFPGYYEQYF
TGCGCCAGCAGCTTCCCAGGCTACTACGAGCAGTACTTC
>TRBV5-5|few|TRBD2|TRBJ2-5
CASSLWEGETQYF
TGTGCCAGCAGCTTGTGGGAGGGCGAGACCCAGTACTTC
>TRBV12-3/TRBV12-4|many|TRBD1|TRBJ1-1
CASSHGQGNTEAFF
TGTGCCAGCAGTCACGGACAGGGGAACACTGAAGCTTTCTTT
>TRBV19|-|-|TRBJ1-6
CASSISGANSPLHF
TGTGCCAGTAGTATATCCGGGGCTAATTCACCCCTCCACTTT
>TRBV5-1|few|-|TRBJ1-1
CASSLALGTASFEAFF
TGCGCCAGCAGCTTGGCCCTGGGGACGGCCTCCTTTGAAGCTTTCTTT
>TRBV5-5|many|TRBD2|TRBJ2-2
CASSYQLTGLAATGELFF
TGTGCCAGCAGCTACCAACTGACGGGACTAGCGGCAACCGGGGAGCTGTTTTTT
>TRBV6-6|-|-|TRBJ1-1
CASSLGTDEAFF
TGTGCCAGCAGTCTCGGGACGGATGAAGCTTTCTTT
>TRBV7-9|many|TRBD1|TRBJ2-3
CASSFLTGNTDTQYF
TGTGCCAGCAGCTTTCTGACAGGGAACACAGATACGCAGTATTTT
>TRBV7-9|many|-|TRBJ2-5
CASSPVPQETQYF
TGTGCCAGCAGCCCCGTTCCCCAAGAGACCCAGTACTTC
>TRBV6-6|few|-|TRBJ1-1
CASSYTPGVLSVNTEAFF
TGTGCCAGCAGTTACACCCCCGGCGTCTTGTCGGTGAACACTGAAGCTTTCTTT
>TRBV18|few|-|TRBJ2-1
CASSPQEGVTYNEQFF
TGTGCCAGCTCACCTCAGGAGGGGGTCACCTACAATGAGCAGTTCTTC
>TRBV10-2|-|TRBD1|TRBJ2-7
CASSERGVDRGIHEQYF
TGCGCCAGCAGTGAGAGGGGAGTGGACAGGGGAATCCACGAGCAGTACTTC
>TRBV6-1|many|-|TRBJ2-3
CARGRGAVTDTQYF
TGTGCCAGGGGGAGGGGGGCTGTAACAGATACGCAGTATTTT
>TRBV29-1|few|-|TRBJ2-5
CSSGEETQYF
TGCAGCTCAGGGGAAGAGACCCAGTACTTC
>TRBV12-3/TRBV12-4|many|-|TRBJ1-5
CASRLWGNQPQHF
TGTGCCAGCAGACTCTGGGGAAATCAGCCCCAGCATTTT
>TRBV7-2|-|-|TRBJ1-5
CASSVTYYSNQPQHF
TGTGCCAGCAGCGTGACATATTATAGCAATCAGCCCCAGCATTTT
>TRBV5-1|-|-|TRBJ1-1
CASSLWVQNTEAFF
TGCGCCAGCAGCTTATGGGTCCAGAACACTGAAGCTTTCTTT
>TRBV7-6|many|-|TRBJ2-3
CASSKRLVSTDTQYF
TGTGCCAGCAGCAAGCGGCTAGTTAGCACAGATACGCAGTATTTT
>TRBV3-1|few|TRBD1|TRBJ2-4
CASSPGTENIQYF
TGTGCCAGCAGCCCCGGGACAGAAAACATTCAGTACTTC
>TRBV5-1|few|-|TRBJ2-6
CASSPGDGALSGANVLTF
TGCGCCAGCAGCCCCGGGGACGGCGCGCTCTCTGGGGCCAACGTCCTGACTTTC
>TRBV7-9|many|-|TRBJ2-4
CASTPTDLNIQYF
TGTGCCAGCACCCCGACGGACCTGAACATTCAGTACTTC
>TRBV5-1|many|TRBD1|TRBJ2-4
CASSLKVTGENIQYF
TGCGCCAGCAGCTTGAAGGTTACAGGGGAAAACATTCAGTACTTC
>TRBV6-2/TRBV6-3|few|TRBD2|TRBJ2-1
CASSRAGGLSNEQFF
TGTGCCAGCAGTAGGGCGGGAGGGCTGAGCAATGAGCAGTTCTTC
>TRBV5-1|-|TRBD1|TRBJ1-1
CASSLDGAGGTEAFF
TGCGCCAGCAGCTTGGATGGGGCAGGGGGCACTGAAGCTTTCTTT
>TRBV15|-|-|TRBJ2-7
CATSNRRQFRYEQYF
TGTGCCACCAGCAACCGACGACAGTTCCGTTACGAGCAGTACTTC
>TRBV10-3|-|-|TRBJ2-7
CAISGGSYEQYF
TGTGCCATCAGTGGAGGGAGCTACGAGCAGTACTTC
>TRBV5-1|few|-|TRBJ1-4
CASSYDGGGSNEKLFF
TGCGCCAGCAGCTATGACGGGGGTGGATCTAATGAAAAACTGTTTTTT
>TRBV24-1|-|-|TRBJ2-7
CATSEGGIPYEQYF
TGTGCCACCAGTGAAGGGGGGATCCCCTACGAGCAGTACTTC
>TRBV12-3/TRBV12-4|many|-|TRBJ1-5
CASTPSMAGTNQPQHF
TGTGCCAGCACGCCTTCAATGGCAGGGACCAATCAGCCCCAGCATTTT
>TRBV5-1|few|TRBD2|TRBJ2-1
CASSLDFGTRLFF
TGCGCCAGCAGCTTGGATTTTGGGACTAGGCTGTTCTTC
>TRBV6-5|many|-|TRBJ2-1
CAGRTGQGEQFF
TGTGCCGGTCGGACGGGTCAGGGTGAGCAGTTCTTC
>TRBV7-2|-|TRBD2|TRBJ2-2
CASQREFDTGELFF
TGTGCCAGCCAGCGGGAGTTCGACACCGGGGAGCTGTTTTTT
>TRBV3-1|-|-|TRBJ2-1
CASSQVTGENSGEQFF
TGTGCCAGCAGCCAAGTGACCGGAGAGAACTCGGGTGAGCAGTTCTTC
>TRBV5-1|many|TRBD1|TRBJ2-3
CASRPPTGQPTDTQYF
TGCGCCAGCAGGCCCCCTACGGGACAGCCCACAGATACGCAGTATTTT